The next 10 T cell receptor beta chains were all read from a single sample in a study of blood T cell repertoires in COVID-19. TCRdb's copy holds only in-frame clones and misses some; the assay was immunoSEQ multiplex PCR. The sample yields some 300,000 clones, over 85% seen once. The sequenced sample was PBMCs or T cells enriched from blood (not recorded which). The receptor source for this set is a woman in her thirties who had recovered from COVID-19.

This chain joins TRBV19 and TRBJ2-5; D is unresolved. The CDR3 consists of 14 residues. The V end was cut by 4 bases, the J end by 0 bases, with 9 bases between. The germline V gene encodes CDR1 LNHDA and CDR2 SQIVND (reference sequence). CDR3 region: CASSTYTYQETQYF. The CDR3 DNA sequence: TGTGCCAGTAGTACTTACACGTACCAAGAGACCCAGTACTTC. Based on the CDR3 plus reference TRBV19 and TRBJ2-5, the full variable domain is DGGITQSPKYLFRKEGQNVTLSCEQNLNHDAMYWYRQDPGQGLRLIYYSQIVNDFQKGDIAEGYSVSREKKESFPLTVTSAQKNPTAFYLCASSTYTYQETQYFGPGTRLLVL.

The genes are TRBV7-2 and TRBJ1-5; D not resolved. The CDR3 runs to 15 residues. V was clipped by 2 bases and J by 1 base, with 9 bases between them. Germline lookup yields CDR1 SGHTA and CDR2 FQGNSA. The DNA of the CDR3 is TGTGCCAGCAGCTTAATAGTAAGCAGCAATCAGCCCCAGCATTTT. Translation gives CASSLIVSSNQPQHF.

The chain recombines TRBV6-5 with TRBJ2-3; 9 positions agree with TRBD1. This CDR3 is built from 15 residues. The V gene's germline CDR1 is MNHEY and CDR2 SVGAGI. The J segment lost 1 base and the V segment lost 4 bases, leaving 3 bases of the junction unmatched. CDR3 protein: CASSFRTGGTDTQYF. The CDR3 DNA reads as TGTGCCAGCAGTTTTAGGACAGGGGGCACAGATACGCAGTATTTT.

This clone was observed once. In nucleotides, the CDR3 is TGTGCCAGCAGCACGACTGGACTAGCGGAAAACAATGAGCAGTTCTTC. Encoded protein: CASSTTGLAENNEQFF. The chain joins TRBV5-4 to TRBJ2-1; TRBD2 matches at 10 bases. The CDR3 covers 16 residues. Per germline, CDR1 SGHNT and CDR2 YYREEE (reference sequence). The ends lost 4 bases at V and 5 bases at J; junction bases unmatched: 9.

Notes on this clone: At one end the junction does not follow the germline gene, possibly because of a read error. This rearrangement joins TRBV7-7 to TRBJ2-7, with 7 bases identical to TRBD1. This CDR3 region has 13 residues. Germline CDR1 and CDR2: SSHAT and FNYEAQ (reference sequence). CDR3 loop: CASSSDRQYEQYF. CDR3 DNA sequence: TGTGCTAGCAGCTCGGACAGGCAATACGAGCAGTACTTC. The entire variable domain, with the rest obtained from reference TRBV7-7 and TRBJ2-7, is as follows: GAGVSQSPRYKVTKRGQDVTLRCDPISSHATLYWYQQALGQGPEFLTYFNYEAQPDKSGLPSDRFSAERPEGSISTLTIQRTEQRDSAMYRCASSSDRQYEQYFGPGTRLTVT.

The chain recombines TRBV4-1 with TRBJ1-1, with 9 nucleotides matching TRBD1. CDR3 length: 15 residues. With V trimmed by 5 bases and J by 6 bases, 10 bases remained unmatched. Germline V gives CDR1 MGHRA, CDR2 YSYEKL. The CDR3 region is CASSKQGALRAEAFF. CDR3 coding DNA: TGCGCCAGCAGCAAACAGGGGGCGCTCAGAGCTGAAGCTTTCTTT.

The CDR3 DNA reads TGTGCCAGCTCACCACGGAGGGAGTCGGCCCAGCCCCAGCATTTT. It codes for CASSPRRESAQPQHF. The chain employs TRBV18 and TRBJ1-5; D call uncertain. CDR1 KGHSH and CDR2 LQKENI come from the germline V gene. With 1 base removed from V and 7 bases from J, the gap between germline ends came to 14 bases. The CDR3 contains 15 residues.

The genes are TRBV7-2 and TRBJ2-7; 10 nucleotides line up with TRBD1. CDR3 length: 15 residues. V was pared by 1 base and J by 5 bases, with 5 bases of the junction left unmatched. CDR1 SGHTA and CDR2 FQGNSA come from the germline V gene. The CDR3, as DNA: TGTGCCAGCAGCTTAGTCGGGACAGGGGACCACGAGCAGTACTTC. It codes for CASSLVGTGDHEQYF.

The V call is TRBV11-3, the J call TRBJ2-1; 7 bases are a match to TRBD2. V shed 3 bases and J 5 bases; nucleotides not matched to a gene: 16. The V gene's germline CDR1 is SGHNT and CDR2 YENEEA. CDR3 size: 18 residues. The CDR3 sequence is CASSFGLGTSGLNNEQFF. CDR3 nucleotides: TGTGCCAGCAGCTTTGGATTGGGGACGTCGGGACTAAACAATGAGCAGTTCTTC. Based on the CDR3 plus reference TRBV11-3 and TRBJ2-1, the full variable domain is EAGVVQSPRYKIIEKKQPVAFWCNPISGHNTLYWYLQNLGQGPELLIRYENEEAVDDSQLPKDRFSAERLKGVDSTLKIQPAELGDSAVYLCASSFGLGTSGLNNEQFFGPGTRLTVL.

As for this clone: In the same sample, other DNA sequences code for this CDR3. DNA of the CDR3: TGTGCCAGCAGCTTAAGCGTCTACGAGCAGTACTTC. This codes for CASSLSVYEQYF. J is TRBJ2-7 and V is TRBV7-9, with D unresolved. Germline CDR1 reads SEHNR; CDR2 reads FQNEAQ (reference sequence). V dropped 2 bases and J dropped 3 bases, with 5 bases sitting between them. CDR3 length equals 12 residues.